This T cell receptor beta chain originates from a study of identical twins. Whole-study results and caveats: Out-of-frame alpha sequences shared by twins were enriched for low generation probability.

The donors were all healthy and Caucasian. The germline V gene encodes CDR1 SGDLS and CDR2 YYNGEE. The trim removed 5 bases at V and 6 bases at J, leaving 8 bases unmatched. The CDR3 runs to 15 residues. A universal primer site came from template switching; cDNA carried unique molecular identifiers. TCRdb used MiXCR to reprocess the 5' RACE reads, holding one entry per CDR3 protein. The sample includes 640,000 or so distinct CDR3 sequences, approximately 6.1% of them seen just once. As to this clonotype: Its specificity is unknown.

Specimen: naive T cells sorted from blood. V is TRBV9 and J is TRBJ1-6; TRBD1 aligns across 7 bases. The sequence came from a man younger than 35 in good health. CDR3 DNA: TGTGCCAGCAGGTTATTGGGACAGCGTAATTCACCCCTCCACTTT. This sequence encodes CASRLLGQRNSPLHF.